This T cell receptor beta chain originates from a study of T-cell memory formation after mild COVID-19. Notes on the study in general: Memory sampled before infection contained some responding clones, suggesting cross-reactive memory joined.

Constant-segment primers were used for 5'RACE, and the resulting TCR alpha and TCR beta cDNA libraries carried sample barcodes and UMIs. TCRdb processed the 5' RACE reads anew with MiXCR; each CDR3 protein has one entry. This sample has hundreds of thousands of distinct CDR3 sequences, with roughly 21% found just once. There are a few counts of this clonotype. Its antigen is unknown. The clonotype originates from an adult woman who had mild COVID-19 (a few samples of this study predate the infection). Cell type and time point are not known. Sequenced sample: PBMCs or a T cell subset sorted from them (not recorded which).

CDR3 amino acids: CASSVAGRAETQYF. The CDR3 DNA follows: TGTGCCAGCAGCGTAGCCGGGCGAGCGGAGACCCAGTACTTC. V usage is TRBV9 and J usage is TRBJ2-5, with D unclear. Deletions cut 0 bases from V and 5 bases from J, with 11 bases between. CDR1 and CDR2 from the germline V gene are SGDLS and YYNGEE. CDR3 length equals 14 residues.